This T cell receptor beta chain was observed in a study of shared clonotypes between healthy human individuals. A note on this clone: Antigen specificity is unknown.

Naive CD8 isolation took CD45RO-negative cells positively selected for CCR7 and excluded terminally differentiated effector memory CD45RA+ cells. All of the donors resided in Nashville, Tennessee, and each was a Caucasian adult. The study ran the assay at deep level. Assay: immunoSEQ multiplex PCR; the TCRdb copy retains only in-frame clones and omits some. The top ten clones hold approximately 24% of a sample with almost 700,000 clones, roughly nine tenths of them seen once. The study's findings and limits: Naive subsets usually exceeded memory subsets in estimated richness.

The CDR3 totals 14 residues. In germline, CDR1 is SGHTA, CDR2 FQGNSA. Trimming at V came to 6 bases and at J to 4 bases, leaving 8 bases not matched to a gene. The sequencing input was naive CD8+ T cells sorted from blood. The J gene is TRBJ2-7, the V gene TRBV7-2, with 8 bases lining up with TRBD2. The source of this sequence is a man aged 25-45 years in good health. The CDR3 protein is CASSPAGVVYEQYF. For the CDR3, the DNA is TGTGCCAGCAGTCCAGCGGGGGTTGTTTACGAGCAGTACTTC.